The 14 T cell receptor beta chains in this list originate from one sample, sequenced in a study of blood T cell repertoires in COVID-19. Profiling relied on immunoSEQ multiplex PCR, and the TCRdb table lists in-frame clones only, not all of them. The table lists about 330,000 clones, about nine tenths of them singletons. Source material: peripheral blood. The receptor source for this set is a man under 40 with COVID-19, enrolled during active disease.

V and J are TRBV6-5 and TRBJ1-2; 8 bases match TRBD1. The ends lost 6 bases at V and 4 bases at J; junction bases unmatched: 7. Germline V gene lookup returns CDR1 MNHEY and CDR2 SVGAGI. The CDR3 totals 14 residues. The CDR3 region has the DNA TGTGCCAGCAGCTACCGGGACAGGCTCTATGGCTACACCTTC. This encodes CASSYRDRLYGYTF.

This CDR3 is CASSLRLDNSPLHF. In nucleotides, the CDR3 is TGTGCCAGCAGCCTGAGGCTGGATAATTCACCCCTCCACTTT. The genes are TRBV5-6 and TRBJ1-6; D gene ambiguous. V shed 4 bases and J shed 5 bases, with 10 bases lying between them. The length of the CDR3 is 14 residues. CDR1 and CDR2 (germline): SGHDT, YYEEEE.

The chain carries TRBV4-1 and TRBJ1-3, with unresolved D. Germline CDR1 reads MGHRA; CDR2 reads YSYEKL. Trimming cost V 2 bases and J 0 bases, with 8 bases left between them. The CDR3 is made up of 15 amino acids. The CDR3 protein is CASSQILVSGNTIYF. The DNA for the CDR3 is TGCGCCAGCAGCCAAATACTCGTCTCTGGAAACACCATATATTTT.

The chain joins TRBV27 to TRBJ2-7; possibly TRBD1 for D (5 bases). Trimming took 2 bases from V and 2 from J, leaving 13 bases between them. The CDR3 has 15 residues. Germline V gives CDR1 MNHEY, CDR2 SMNVEV (reference sequence). The DNA of the CDR3 is TGTGCCAGCAGTTTAGATGGCAGGGCACCCTACGAGCAGTACTTC. Its protein is CASSLDGRAPYEQYF.

The V gene is TRBV6-5, the J gene TRBJ2-7; TRBD1 aligns across 7 bases. The V gene's germline CDR1 is MNHEY and CDR2 SVGAGI. V gave up 7 bases and J gave up 1 base; unmatched junction bases: 10. The CDR3 is 15 residues long. CDR3 loop: CASNARQGTSYEQYF. CDR3 nucleotide sequence: TGTGCCAGCAACGCGCGACAGGGAACTTCCTACGAGCAGTACTTC.

The chain combines TRBV18 with TRBJ2-7; D unresolved. From germline, CDR1 is KGHSH and CDR2 LQKENI. The V and J ends lost 3 bases and 0 bases respectively, with 6 bases between them. The CDR3 has 13 residues. The CDR3 here is CASSPPNSYEQYF. Written as DNA, the CDR3 is TGTGCCAGCTCACCCCCCAACTCCTACGAGCAGTACTTC.

The CDR3 sequence is CASSYGLAGGSEQYF. The CDR3 DNA reads as TGTGCCAGCAGTTACGGACTAGCGGGAGGTAGCGAGCAGTACTTC. This chain connects TRBV6-5 to TRBJ2-7; 14 bases agree with TRBD2. Per germline, CDR1 MNHEY and CDR2 SVGAGI. The V segment lost 2 bases and the J segment 6 bases; nucleotides outside the gene matches: 3. The CDR3 has 15 residues.

The CDR3 sequence: CASSQDYLNEREQFF. The CDR3, as DNA: TGTGCCAGCAGCCAAGACTATCTCAATGAGCGAGAGCAGTTCTTC. The chain combines TRBV11-1 with TRBJ2-1, with D maybe TRBD2 (5 bases). The V and J ends lost 5 bases and 10 bases respectively, with 21 bases between them. The CDR3 consists of 15 residues. Germline V lookup: CDR1 SGHAT, CDR2 FQDESV (reference sequence). Full variable domain (missing parts from reference TRBV11-1 and TRBJ2-1): EAEVAQSPRYKITEKSQAVAFWCDPISGHATLYWYRQILGQGPELLVQFQDESVVDDSQLPKDRFSAERLKGVDSTLKIQPAELGDSAMYLCASSQDYLNEREQFFGPGTRLTVL.

This clone is a singleton in its sample. The V and J genes are TRBV27 and TRBJ2-7, with 7 bases lining up with TRBD1. The germline V gene has CDR1 MNHEY and CDR2 SMNVEV (reference sequence). Unmatched junction bases numbered 9, after V lost 6 bases and J lost 4 bases. This CDR3 has 14 amino acids. CDR3 amino acids: CASSRPGQLYEQYF. CDR3 DNA sequence: TGTGCCAGCAGCCGTCCGGGACAGCTTTACGAGCAGTACTTC.

The J gene is TRBJ1-1, the V gene TRBV27; 9 nucleotides line up with TRBD1. The CDR3 sequence is 13 residues long. Trimming removed 3 bases from V and 9 bases from J; junction bases left unmatched: 5. Germline CDR1 MNHEY, CDR2 SMNVEV (reference sequence). CDR3 protein: CASSFSGQGKAFF. In DNA, the CDR3 is TGTGCCAGCAGTTTCAGTGGACAGGGGAAAGCTTTCTTT.

This sequence joins TRBV18 and TRBJ2-3; 8 positions agree with TRBD1. Germline CDR1 and CDR2: KGHSH and LQKENI. The V gene end was trimmed by 8 bases and the J gene end by 1 base; junction bases not matched to a gene: 5. This CDR3 region has 14 residues. Written as DNA, the CDR3 is TGTGCCAGCCACGTGACAGGGGGCACAGATACGCAGTATTTT. Protein sequence: CASHVTGGTDTQYF.

This rearrangement joins TRBV5-6 to TRBJ1-3; D is ambiguous. CDR3 length: 16 amino acids. With 0 bases removed from V and 0 bases from J, the gap between germline ends came to 10 bases. Germline V lookup: CDR1 SGHDT, CDR2 YYEEEE. CDR3 loop: CASSLDSAYSGNTIYF. CDR3 DNA: TGTGCCAGCAGCTTGGACAGTGCCTACTCTGGAAACACCATATATTTT.

J is TRBJ1-2 and V is TRBV28; 8 positions agree with TRBD1. J lost 9 bases, V lost 10 bases, and 16 bases had no gene match. The CDR3 is 14 amino acids. Germline V gives CDR1 MDHEN, CDR2 SYDVKM. This CDR3 reads CATDPRQGYNRYTF. The CDR3 region has the DNA TGTGCCACCGACCCTAGACAGGGGTACAATCGCTACACCTTC.

Details on this clone: This specimen includes other DNA sequences encoding the same CDR3. This sequence joins TRBV18 and TRBJ1-5, with a weak D call TRBD1 (5 bases). The CDR3 contains 15 residues. V lost 0 bases to trimming and J lost 6 bases, with 12 bases between them. The germline CDR1 and CDR2 sequences are KGHSH and LQKENI. In nucleotides, the CDR3 is TGTGCCAGCTCACCACCGGGCAGGGCTGGTCAGCCCCAGCATTTT. It encodes CASSPPGRAGQPQHF.